These T cell receptor beta chains were read from a single sample in a study of T-cell reconstitution after alpha-beta-depleted transplantation in children. TCRdb re-called the PCR reads with MiXCR, one entry per CDR3 protein. The data contain about 27,000 distinct CDR3 sequences, roughly 6.3% of them singletons. Sequencing used PBMCs, mostly from graft donor cells, obtained 180 days after TCRalphabeta/CD19-depleted stem cell transplant. These receptor sequences come from a male patient aged 10 to 17 who had a stem cell transplant for acute myeloid leukemia, so the T cells may come from the graft donor. CDR3s include the opening cysteine and the closing phenylalanine or tryptophan. D genes are given only for firm matches. Size tells how often a clone was seen, or its class if it is expanded.

D: TRBD2
J: TRBJ2-1
V: TRBV7-2
size: many
DNA: TGTGCCAGCAGCACAAAATGGGTAGCGGGACAAAAAAAGTTCTTC
CDR3: CASSTKWVAGQKKFF

D: .
J: TRBJ2-3
V: TRBV27
size: many
DNA: TGTGCCAGCAGTCAGGGAGTTCGCGGCACAGATACGCAGTATTTT
CDR3: CASSQGVRGTDTQYF

D: .
J: TRBJ1-1
V: TRBV20-1
size: medium-sized
DNA: TGCAGTGCTCCTAGGGACCCGAACACTGAAGCTTTCTTT
CDR3: CSAPRDPNTEAFF

D: TRBD2
J: TRBJ2-2
V: TRBV11-2
size: many
DNA: TGTGCCAGCAGCCTTTATCTACTAGCGGGAGTGATGAACACCGGGGAGCTGTTTTTT
CDR3: CASSLYLLAGVMNTGELFF

D: .
J: TRBJ1-5
V: TRBV7-8
size: many
DNA: TGTGCCAGCAGCGAGGGGGGAAGAGGGAGGGCTTACAATCAGCCCCAGCATTTT
CDR3: CASSEGGRGRAYNQPQHF

D: .
J: TRBJ2-2
V: TRBV5-6
size: many
DNA: TGTGCCAGCAGCTTGTTTCTCAGGTACACCGGGGAGCTGTTTTTT
CDR3: CASSLFLRYTGELFF

D: .
J: TRBJ1-6
V: TRBV2
size: many
DNA: TGTGCCAGCAGTAACTCCTATAATTCACCCCTCCACTTT
CDR3: CASSNSYNSPLHF

D: TRBD1
J: TRBJ2-1
V: TRBV19
size: few
DNA: TGTGCCAGTACGCTGATGGTAGGGGGGACAGGGGGCAATGAGCAGTTCTTC
CDR3: CASTLMVGGTGGNEQFF

D: TRBD1
J: TRBJ1-6
V: TRBV13
size: many
DNA: TGTGCCAGCAGCACCGGGACAGCGAATTCACCCCTCCACTTT
CDR3: CASSTGTANSPLHF

D: .
J: TRBJ1-1
V: TRBV27
size: many
DNA: TGTGCCAGCAGCCCTTTAGGGGGGGGGAAAAACACTGAAGCTTTCTTT
CDR3: CASSPLGGGKNTEAFF

D: .
J: TRBJ2-5
V: TRBV5-1
size: many
DNA: TGCGCCAGCAGCCCGCTGACTACACAAGAGACCCAGTACTTC
CDR3: CASSPLTTQETQYF

D: .
J: TRBJ1-2
V: TRBV20-1
size: many
DNA: TGCAGTGCGCCAACGCCGTTGATTGGGGCGCGTGGCTACACCTTC
CDR3: CSAPTPLIGARGYTF

D: TRBD2
J: TRBJ2-5
V: TRBV3-1
size: many
DNA: TGTGCCAGCAGCCCCGGGACTAGAGAAGAGACCCAGTACTTC
CDR3: CASSPGTREETQYF

D: TRBD1
J: TRBJ2-2
V: TRBV25-1
size: many
DNA: TGTGCCAGCAGCCGACAGGGTCCAAACACCGGGGAGCTGTTTTTT
CDR3: CASSRQGPNTGELFF

D: TRBD2
J: TRBJ2-1
V: TRBV7-6
size: many
DNA: TGTGCCAGCAGCTTACTAGCGGGGGGGACTATGAATGAGCAGTTCTTC
CDR3: CASSLLAGGTMNEQFF

D: TRBD2
J: TRBJ2-1
V: TRBV12-3/TRBV12-4
size: many
DNA: TGTGCCAGCAGTTTAGAAGCTAGCGGGGTCAATGAGCAGTTCTTC
CDR3: CASSLEASGVNEQFF

D: .
J: TRBJ2-1
V: TRBV30
size: many
DNA: TGTGCCTGGAGTGCCAGGGGAAGGCAGTTCTTC
CDR3: CAWSARGRQFF

D: .
J: TRBJ2-7
V: TRBV18
size: many
DNA: TGTGCCAGCTCACCCTATCCACTGGGGGAGCAGTACTTC
CDR3: CASSPYPLGEQYF